Presented here are 32 T cell receptor beta chains from one specimen sequenced in a study of blood T cell repertoires in COVID-19 (dated by TCRdb to about 2020). Library preparation used the immunoSEQ multiplex PCR assay. In TCRdb, the immuneACCESS table is reduced to in-frame sequences with V and J assigned. These tables do not hold every clone; where another copy was compared, an unresolved V gene accounts for under half, and the others remain unexplained. Counted in this sample were approximately 150,000 clones; around 84% of them appeared once. The ten biggest clones cover 4.8% of the sample. Material: peripheral blood. These receptors originate from a human donor in a cohort sampled during active COVID-19.

This clone was seen a single time. The V and J genes are TRBV23-1 and TRBJ2-1, with D possibly matching TRBD2 (5 bases). TRBV23-1 is an ORF; its function is uncertain. This CDR3 comprises 16 residues. Deletions cut 4 bases from V and 7 bases from J, with 20 bases between. CDR3 DNA: TGCGCCAGCAGTCCCCGTCGTACCCCTGAGGGAAATGAGCAGTTCTTC. Translated, it gives CASSPRRTPEGNEQFF.

The chain links TRBV4-2 to TRBJ1-1, with 7 bases fitting TRBD1. Germline CDR1 LGHNA, CDR2 YNFKEQ. J gave up 4 bases and V 0 bases, and 2 bases lay outside the gene matches. The CDR3 consists of 14 residues. The CDR3 is CASSQDRGSTEAFF. The CDR3 nucleotides read TGTGCCAGCAGCCAAGACAGGGGGTCCACTGAAGCTTTCTTT.

The genes are TRBV7-2 and TRBJ2-7, with D perhaps TRBD2 (6 bases). This CDR3 has 14 residues. CDR1 SGHTA and CDR2 FQGNSA come from the germline V gene. Trimming pared 7 bases from V and 3 bases from J, leaving 16 bases between. DNA for the CDR3: TGTGCCAGCACCACTAGGCAGGGAGGCTACGAGCAGTACTTC. Translating it yields CASTTRQGGYEQYF.

The chain uses TRBV28 and TRBJ2-3; 8 nucleotides line up with TRBD2. The CDR3 runs to 14 residues. The V gene's germline CDR1 is MDHEN and CDR2 SYDVKM. Trimming removed 10 bases from V and 4 bases from J; junction bases left unmatched: 10. The CDR3 loop reads CATHSSGGADTQYF. Written as DNA, the CDR3 is TGTGCCACCCATTCCAGCGGGGGAGCAGATACGCAGTATTTT.

CDR3 amino acids: CATSLPRTPRATNNEQFF. CDR3 in DNA: TGTGCCACCAGCTTACCTCGGACCCCGCGAGCGACTAACAATGAGCAGTTCTTC. The chain combines TRBV15 with TRBJ2-1; the D gene is possibly TRBD2 (5 bases). The germline gives CDR1 LNHNV, CDR2 YYDKDF (reference sequence). This CDR3 has 18 amino acids. The V gene lost 5 bases and the J gene lost 5 bases, with 25 bases spanning the gap.

This clone was seen once. The chain is built from TRBV9 and TRBJ1-4; D gene uncertain. The CDR3 length is 16 residues. V lost 0 bases and J 6 bases, leaving 15 bases between the germline ends. Germline V gives CDR1 SGDLS, CDR2 YYNGEE. The CDR3 DNA reads as TGTGCCAGCAGCGTAGCCCCTGGGGAGGGCCATGAAAAACTGTTTTTT. Translating it yields CASSVAPGEGHEKLFF.

CDR3 residues: CASSPPQDTEAFF. CDR3 DNA: TGTGCCAGCTCACCACCGCAGGACACTGAAGCTTTCTTT. J is TRBJ1-1 and V is TRBV18; no firm D call. V lost 0 bases and J lost 3, with 5 bases in between. Looked up from germline, CDR1 is KGHSH and CDR2 is LQKENI. This CDR3 region has 13 residues.

The genes are TRBV2 and TRBJ2-5; D gene unclear. V was clipped by 6 bases and J by 4 bases, with 6 bases between them. The CDR3 is made up of 11 amino acids. Germline V gene data show CDR1 as SNHLY and CDR2 as FYNNEI. The CDR3 DNA sequence: TGTGCCAGCAGCCTTCTAGAGACCCAGTACTTC. Protein: CASSLLETQYF.

The genes are TRBV11-2 and TRBJ1-4; D gene uncertain. This CDR3 has 18 residues. The V end was cut by 5 bases, the J end by 0 bases, with 19 bases between. CDR1 is SGHAT, CDR2 FQNNGV, per germline. The CDR3 DNA reads as TGTGCCAGCAGCCTGGAAAGACACCAGCCCTCAACTAATGAAAAACTGTTTTTT. This gives the protein CASSLERHQPSTNEKLFF.

Written as DNA, the CDR3 is TGTGCCAGTAGACGAGGACAGGTCGGTCGCGGCTACACCTTC. Amino acids: CASRRGQVGRGYTF. This chain uses TRBV19 with TRBJ1-2, with 7 bases that match TRBD1. Per the germline V gene, CDR1 is LNHDA and CDR2 is SQIVND (reference sequence). The ends lost 6 bases at V and 8 bases at J; junction bases unmatched: 12. The CDR3 has 14 residues.

This chain links TRBV5-6 with TRBJ2-5, with 9 bases aligning to TRBD1. CDR1 is SGHDT and CDR2 is YYEEEE in the germline V gene. J gave up 4 bases and V 4 bases, and 2 bases lay outside the gene matches. This CDR3 comprises 13 residues. The CDR3 loop is CASSQDRGETQYF. The CDR3 DNA is TGTGCCAGCAGCCAGGACAGGGGAGAGACCCAGTACTTC.

The chain joins TRBV4-1 to TRBJ1-1; 7 bases are a match to TRBD1. The CDR3 contains 14 residues. The V gene end was trimmed by 2 bases and the J gene end by 9 bases; junction bases not matched to a gene: 9. Germline CDR1 MGHRA, CDR2 YSYEKL. CDR3 region: CASSQLTGAMKAFF. The CDR3 DNA is TGCGCCAGCAGCCAACTTACAGGGGCCATGAAAGCTTTCTTT.

This chain joins TRBV19 and TRBJ1-5, with TRBD1 identical over 9 bases. The CDR3 consists of 14 residues. The V segment lost 6 bases and the J segment 6 bases; nucleotides outside the gene matches: 6. Per the germline V gene, CDR1 is LNHDA and CDR2 is SQIVND (reference sequence). The CDR3: CASSPTGGGQPQHF. CDR3 bases: TGTGCCAGTAGCCCCACAGGGGGCGGTCAGCCCCAGCATTTT.

This clone was picked up one time. CDR3 DNA sequence: TGTGCCAGCAGGCCGGGGGGTACAGAGAACACCGGGGAGCTGTTTTTT. This gives the protein CASRPGGTENTGELFF. The chain links TRBV28 to TRBJ2-2; 7 nucleotides align to TRBD2. With 6 bases clipped from V and 1 base from J, the junction kept 8 bases outside the gene matches. Germline V gene data show CDR1 as MDHEN and CDR2 as SYDVKM. The CDR3 totals 16 residues. The entire variable domain, with the rest obtained from reference TRBV28 and TRBJ2-2, is as follows: DVKVTQSSRYLVKRTGEKVFLECVQDMDHENMFWYRQDPGLGLRLIYFSYDVKMKEKGDIPEGYSVSREKKERFSLILESASTNQTSMYLCASRPGGTENTGELFFGEGSRLTVL.

The V call is TRBV6-4, the J call TRBJ1-1; 8 bases are a match to TRBD1. The CDR3 runs 14 residues. Germline V gene sequence: CDR1 MRHNA, CDR2 SNTAGT. V was clipped by 4 bases and J by 2 bases; unmatched bases: 3. This CDR3 is CASSVTGDNTEAFF. The CDR3 nucleotides are TGTGCCAGCAGTGTGACAGGGGATAACACTGAAGCTTTCTTT.

This rearrangement joins TRBV28 to TRBJ2-7; maybe TRBD1 (6 bases). The V end was cut by 5 bases, the J end by 3 bases, with 11 bases between. This CDR3 is built from 13 residues. Germline CDR1 and CDR2: MDHEN and SYDVKM. CDR3 DNA sequence: TGTGCCAGCAGTGGGACACAGAGCTACGAGCAGTACTTC. Translating gives CASSGTQSYEQYF. The variable domain in full, with the rest retrieved from reference TRBV28 and TRBJ2-7, is DVKVTQSSRYLVKRTGEKVFLECVQDMDHENMFWYRQDPGLGLRLIYFSYDVKMKEKGDIPEGYSVSREKKERFSLILESASTNQTSMYLCASSGTQSYEQYFGPGTRLTVT.

The chain has TRBV7-9 and TRBJ1-5; perhaps TRBD1 as D (5 bases). The germline gives CDR1 SEHNR, CDR2 FQNEAQ (reference sequence). Trimming shortened V by 2 bases and J by 2 bases, and 10 bases separated the two germline ends. There are 15 residues in the CDR3. CDR3 sequence (DNA): TGTGCCAGCAGCTTACAGGGTCCCCGCAATCAGCCCCAGCATTTT. Protein product: CASSLQGPRNQPQHF.

This clone has only one observation. Because the CDR3's place on the DNA is in doubt, the DNA is left out and the CDR3 is given as listed by TCRdb. This rearrangement joins TRBV7-2 to TRBJ2-1; TRBD1, as called in the table, went unchecked against the DNA. The CDR3 is made up of 15 amino acids, end residues included. CDR1 and CDR2 from the germline V gene are SGHTA and FQGNSA. The chain's CDR3 is CASSFGQGSHNEQFF.

The gene calls are TRBV10-3 and TRBJ2-3, with 8 positions matching TRBD2. Germline V gene lookup returns CDR1 ENHRY and CDR2 SYGVKD. The CDR3 is 17 amino acids. V shed 4 bases, J shed 1 base, and the junction held 10 bases outside the gene matches. CDR3 sequence: CAISADFSGTRTDTQYF. CDR3 coding DNA: TGTGCCATCAGTGCTGATTTTAGCGGGACCCGCACAGATACGCAGTATTTT.

V usage is TRBV30 and J usage is TRBJ1-2; 7 positions match TRBD1. The germline CDR1 and CDR2 sequences are GTSNPN and SVGIG (reference sequence). Trimming took 2 bases from V and 8 from J; bases not matched to a gene: 8. The CDR3 has 13 residues. CDR3 coding DNA: TGTGCCTGGAGTCCGGACAGGTCAGGAGGCTACACCTTC. Translation: CAWSPDRSGGYTF. Drawing the rest from reference TRBV30 and TRBJ1-2, the complete variable domain is SQTIHQWPATLVQPVGSPLSLECTVEGTSNPNLYWYRQAAGRGLQLLFYSVGIGQISSEVPQNLSASRPQDRQFILSSKKLLLSDSGFYLCAWSPDRSGGYTFGSGTRLTVV.

The CDR3 DNA reads TGCGCCAGCAGCTCGGTGGTAGCGACACCCGGGGAGCTGTTTTTT. Amino acids: CASSSVVATPGELFF. The chain is built from TRBV5-1 and TRBJ2-2; D is perhaps TRBD2 (5 bases). The V gene lost 3 bases and the J gene lost 6 bases, with 15 bases spanning the gap. The CDR3 consists of 15 residues. Germline assignment: CDR1 SGHRS and CDR2 YFSETQ.

The J gene is TRBJ2-7, the V gene TRBV7-8, with TRBD2 identical over 8 bases. Germline CDR1 reads SGHVS; CDR2 reads FQNEAQ. The V gene end was trimmed by 4 bases and the J gene end by 5 bases; junction bases not matched to a gene: 10. The CDR3 has 15 amino acids. Written as DNA, the CDR3 is TGTGCCAGCAGCTCCCAGACTAGCGCATCCCACGAGCAGTACGTC. It yields the protein CASSSQTSASHEQYV.

The rearrangement uses TRBV7-3 and TRBJ2-5, with a possible D match to TRBD1 (6 bases). The CDR3 covers 13 residues. Per the germline V gene, CDR1 is SGHTA and CDR2 is FQGTGA. Trimming pared 2 bases from V and 5 bases from J, leaving 9 bases between. CDR3 sequence reads: CASSLGGLETQYF. The DNA of the CDR3 is TGTGCCAGCAGCTTAGGGGGCCTGGAGACCCAGTACTTC.

This chain links TRBV29-1 with TRBJ2-7; 11 bases agree with TRBD1. The junction had 6 bases not matched to a gene; V was cut back by 6 bases and J by 2 bases. The germline CDR1 and CDR2 sequences are SQVTM and ANQGSEA. CDR3 length: 14 amino acids. For the CDR3, the DNA is TGCAGCGTGCGCCGGGACAGGGGGACCTACGAGCAGTACTTC. Its translation is CSVRRDRGTYEQYF.

The rearrangement uses TRBV2 and TRBJ1-5, with 10 bases matching TRBD1. With 4 bases clipped from V and 6 bases from J, the junction kept 6 bases outside the gene matches. Germline lookup yields CDR1 SNHLY and CDR2 FYNNEI. This CDR3 is 15 amino acids long. The CDR3 DNA reads as TGTGCCAGCAGTGCCAGGACAGGGGGAGGTCAGCCCCAGCATTTT. Residues: CASSARTGGGQPQHF.

This clone was recorded a few times. V and J are TRBV9 and TRBJ1-1; a weak D match, TRBD1 (5 bases). Germline V lookup: CDR1 SGDLS, CDR2 YYNGEE. CDR3 size: 15 residues. Between the trimmed V and J ends, which lost 0 bases and 5 bases, there was a span of 14 bases. CDR3 sequence reads: CASSVEGQAGTEAFF. CDR3 coding DNA: TGTGCCAGCAGCGTAGAGGGGCAGGCAGGGACTGAAGCTTTCTTT.

This rearrangement joins TRBV3-1 (or the pseudogene TRBV3-2) to TRBJ2-5; 9 bases align to TRBD2. Germline V gene data show CDR1 as LGHDT and CDR2 as YNNKEL (reference sequence). The CDR3 has 16 residues. The V gene end was trimmed by 0 bases and the J gene end by 5 bases; junction bases not matched to a gene: 7. The DNA for the CDR3 is TGTGCCAGCAGCCAAGATCTCCCAAGCGGGAGGGAGACCCAGTACTTC. As protein: CASSQDLPSGRETQYF.

The chain couples TRBV30 to TRBJ1-1; D is ambiguous. Germline CDR1 reads GTSNPN; CDR2 reads SVGIG (reference sequence). This CDR3 region has 13 residues. V gave up 2 bases and J gave up 0 bases, with 7 bases separating them. The CDR3 reads CAWSREMNTEAFF. CDR3 nucleotides: TGTGCCTGGAGTAGGGAGATGAACACTGAAGCTTTCTTT.

This sequence joins TRBV2 and TRBJ2-3, with 9 bases identical to TRBD2. V lost 3 bases and J lost 5; bases outside the gene matches: 6. This CDR3 has 15 residues. Germline lookup yields CDR1 SNHLY and CDR2 FYNNEI. DNA of the CDR3: TGTGCCAGCAGTGAGAGGCGGGGGGGGGAAGATACGCAGTATTTT. Residues: CASSERRGGEDTQYF.

This chain links TRBV9 with TRBJ2-5, with 7 bases lining up with TRBD1. The CDR3 loop spans 13 amino acids. J lost 4 bases, V lost 2 bases, and 2 bases had no gene match. Germline V lookup: CDR1 SGDLS, CDR2 YYNGEE. The chain's CDR3 is CASSVHRGETQYF. The CDR3 DNA is TGTGCCAGCAGCGTTCACAGGGGAGAGACCCAGTACTTC.

The V call is TRBV5-1, the J call TRBJ2-5; 9 bases align to TRBD1. Trimming at V came to 4 bases and at J to 3 bases, leaving 1 base not matched to a gene. This CDR3 contains 13 residues. Germline V gene sequence: CDR1 SGHRS, CDR2 YFSETQ. This chain's CDR3 is CASSRDREETQYF. As DNA, the CDR3 is TGCGCCAGCAGCCGGGACAGGGAAGAGACCCAGTACTTC.

The chain's CDR3 is CASSFGQMGEKLFF. As DNA, the CDR3 is TGTGCCAGCAGCTTCGGACAGATGGGAGAAAAACTGTTTTTT. The J gene is TRBJ1-4, the V gene TRBV7-6; D possibly corresponds to TRBD1 (6 bases). Per germline, CDR1 SGHVS and CDR2 FNYEAQ. This CDR3 is built from 14 residues. Between the trimmed V and J ends, which lost 3 bases and 8 bases, there was a span of 13 bases. Variable domain in full (rest from reference TRBV7-6 and TRBJ1-4): GAGVSQSPRYKVTKRGQDVALRCDPISGHVSLYWYRQALGQGPEFLTYFNYEAQQDKSGLPNDRFSAERPEGSISTLTIQRTEQRDSAMYRCASSFGQMGEKLFFGSGTQLSVL.